The 10 T cell receptor beta chains listed next were all sequenced from one sample in a study of cytomegalovirus exposure and HLA in healthy donors. Both 60 Vbeta primers and 13 Jbeta primers went into the PCR. Sequenced by immunoSEQ multiplex PCR; TCRdb stores in-frame clones only, minus some. Among 150,000 to 200,000 clones listed, roughly 77% were seen once. Sequencing was performed on PBMCs. Source of these receptors: a woman in her thirties or forties in good health and CMV-seropositive.

The chain uses TRBV6-5 and TRBJ1-6; 8 nucleotides agree with TRBD1. The CDR3 totals 15 residues. Germline CDR1 reads MNHEY; CDR2 reads SVGAGI. The V segment lost 5 bases and the J segment 4 bases; nucleotides outside the gene matches: 4. The DNA for the CDR3 is TGTGCCAGCAGTCTCTGGACAGGGTATAATTCACCCCTCCACTTT. It is translated as CASSLWTGYNSPLHF.

The gene calls are TRBV11-2 and TRBJ2-7; tentative D call: TRBD2 (6 bases). Trimming pared 6 bases from V and 5 bases from J, leaving 14 bases between. Germline CDR1 reads SGHAT; CDR2 reads FQNNGV. The CDR3 is made up of 13 amino acids. CDR3 DNA: TGTGCCAGCAGTTGGGACTTAACCCACGAGCAGTACTTC. Translated: CASSWDLTHEQYF.

V usage is TRBV5-1 and J usage is TRBJ1-1; TRBD1 aligns across 8 bases. Germline CDR1 is SGHRS and CDR2 is YFSETQ. The V gene end was trimmed by 3 bases and the J gene end by 5 bases; junction bases not matched to a gene: 9. This CDR3 is 15 amino acids long. The CDR3 protein is CASSWGRQGWTEAFF. Written as DNA, the CDR3 is TGCGCCAGCAGCTGGGGTAGACAGGGGTGGACTGAAGCTTTCTTT.

This clone was recorded once. The chain carries TRBV6-1 and TRBJ2-7, with TRBD2 matching over 8 bases. This CDR3 contains 14 residues. CDR1 and CDR2 from the germline V gene are MNHNS and SASEGT. Trimming cost V 6 bases and J 3 bases; bases outside gene matches: 7. CDR3 DNA sequence: TGTGCCAGCAGGGGGAGCGGGAGAAACTACGAGCAGTACTTC. Its protein product is CASRGSGRNYEQYF.

The chain uses TRBV19 and TRBJ2-7; 10 bases match TRBD1. Per the germline V gene, CDR1 is LNHDA and CDR2 is SQIVND (reference sequence). The CDR3 runs to 14 residues. The ends lost 9 bases at V and 3 bases at J; junction bases unmatched: 8. CDR3 DNA: TGTGCCAGCTCAATAGGGACAGGGGACTACGAGCAGTACTTC. Protein sequence: CASSIGTGDYEQYF. The variable domain in full, completed from reference TRBV19 and TRBJ2-7, reads DGGITQSPKYLFRKEGQNVTLSCEQNLNHDAMYWYRQDPGQGLRLIYYSQIVNDFQKGDIAEGYSVSREKKESFPLTVTSAQKNPTAFYLCASSIGTGDYEQYFGPGTRLTVT.

The chain has TRBV7-9 and TRBJ1-1, with D hard to call. V gave up 4 bases and J gave up 7 bases, with 13 bases separating them. Germline CDR1 and CDR2: SEHNR and FQNEAQ (reference sequence). The CDR3 covers 13 residues. The CDR3 spells CASSSLAGNEAFF. The CDR3 DNA sequence: TGTGCCAGCAGCTCTTTGGCAGGAAATGAAGCTTTCTTT. Full variable domain (outside the CDR3, taken from reference TRBV7-9 and TRBJ1-1): DTGVSQNPRHKITKRGQNVTFRCDPISEHNRLYWYRQTLGQGPEFLTYFQNEAQLEKSRLLSDRFSAERPKGSFSTLEIQRTEQGDSAMYLCASSSLAGNEAFFGQGTRLTVV.

Here the CDR3 DNA reads TGTGCCTGGACAGGGGGGTATAAAGGAAACACCATATATTTT. Residues: CAWTGGYKGNTIYF. The V gene is TRBV30, the J gene TRBJ1-3; 7 bases agree with TRBD1. Trimming at V came to 4 bases and at J to 4 bases, leaving 7 bases not matched to a gene. Per the germline V gene, CDR1 is GTSNPN and CDR2 is SVGIG (reference sequence). CDR3 length equals 14 residues.

This clone was found a few times. This CDR3 is also generated by other DNA sequences in the sample. This sequence joins TRBV7-2 and TRBJ1-5, with TRBD1 matching over 7 bases. Unmatched junction bases numbered 7, after V lost 5 bases and J lost 3 bases. Germline lookup yields CDR1 SGHTA and CDR2 FQGNSA. The CDR3 length is 15 residues. The CDR3 here is CASSLDRDINQPQHF. CDR3 nucleotide sequence: TGTGCCAGCAGCCTCGACAGGGATATCAATCAGCCCCAGCATTTT.

The V gene is TRBV4-1, the J gene TRBJ2-2, with 11 nucleotides matching TRBD2. There are 16 residues in the CDR3. Germline CDR1 reads MGHRA; CDR2 reads YSYEKL. Trimming removed 4 bases from V and 2 bases from J; junction bases left unmatched: 3. The CDR3 region is CASSRGLAENTGELFF. The DNA for the CDR3 is TGCGCCAGCAGCCGGGGACTAGCGGAAAACACCGGGGAGCTGTTTTTT.

The chain combines TRBV19 with TRBJ1-1, with D possibly TRBD1 on 6 matching bases. The CDR3 runs 15 residues. Trimming removed 8 bases from V and 6 bases from J, with 22 bases in between. Germline CDR1 and CDR2: LNHDA and SQIVND (reference sequence). CDR3 protein: CASRYREMNGAEAFF. The CDR3, as DNA: TGTGCCAGTCGATACAGGGAAATGAATGGGGCTGAAGCTTTCTTT.